Below, 12 T cell receptor beta chains from the same sample are listed, as sequenced in a study of blood T cell repertoires in COVID-19. Produced via immunoSEQ multiplex PCR; TCRdb's table is partial and in-frame only. Here the sample spans approximately 240,000 clones, about nine tenths being singletons. Sequenced material: PBMCs or T cells enriched from blood (not recorded which). The source is a woman aged 18-35 years who had recovered from COVID-19.

The chain employs TRBV14 and TRBJ1-4; 9 bases agree with TRBD1. The V and J ends lost 5 bases and 7 bases, in that order; junction bases with no gene match: 11. The CDR3 totals 16 residues. Germline values: CDR1 SGHDN, CDR2 FVKESK. The CDR3 coding sequence is TGTGCCAGCAGCTCACACAGGGGGCAAAGTGGTGAAAAACTGTTTTTT. As protein: CASSSHRGQSGEKLFF.

The rearrangement uses TRBV27 and TRBJ2-5, with D perhaps matching TRBD2 (6 bases). The germline V gene encodes CDR1 MNHEY and CDR2 SMNVEV (reference sequence). With 5 bases removed from V and 0 bases from J, the gap between germline ends came to 16 bases. This CDR3 has 16 amino acids. Here the CDR3 DNA reads TGTGCCAGCAGTCCTAGATTCGGAGGGAACCAAGAGACCCAGTACTTC. Its translation is CASSPRFGGNQETQYF.

This clone was observed once. The chain employs TRBV2 and TRBJ2-5, with a weak D call TRBD1 (6 bases). This CDR3 is 15 amino acids long. The germline V and J ends were trimmed by 6 bases and 2 bases, with 16 bases remaining between them. Germline-derived CDR1 and CDR2 are SNHLY and FYNNEI. The CDR3 DNA is TGTGCCAGCAGGGAGCTAGGGACACCTCAAGAGACCCAGTACTTC. Protein sequence: CASRELGTPQETQYF.

This clone has a single count. The chain combines TRBV12-3 or TRBV12-4 with TRBJ1-1; D not certain. This CDR3 spans 12 amino acids. The V gene lost 7 bases and the J gene lost 6 bases, with 12 bases spanning the gap. CDR3 in amino acids: CASTQRVAEAFF. DNA for the CDR3: TGTGCCAGCACCCAGCGGGTAGCTGAAGCTTTCTTT.

The V call is TRBV19, the J call TRBJ1-5, with D possibly being TRBD1 (5 bases). V was clipped by 7 bases and J by 7 bases, with 17 bases between them. CDR3 length equals 14 residues. The germline V gene encodes CDR1 LNHDA and CDR2 SQIVND (reference sequence). CDR3 sequence reads: CASKFFGGDQPQHF. For the CDR3, the DNA is TGTGCCAGTAAATTTTTCGGGGGTGACCAGCCCCAGCATTTT.

J is TRBJ2-3 and V is TRBV4-1; 7 bases map to TRBD2. CDR1 is MGHRA, CDR2 YSYEKL, per germline. V gave up 1 base and J gave up 4 bases; unmatched junction bases: 11. The CDR3 runs 17 residues. The CDR3 sequence: CASSQAPLAEVSDTQYF. The CDR3 DNA reads as TGCGCCAGCAGCCAAGCTCCTCTAGCGGAAGTATCAGATACGCAGTATTTT.

J is TRBJ1-5 and V is TRBV2, with a tentative D call TRBD1 (5 bases). V shed 1 base and J shed 8 bases, with 15 bases lying between them. CDR3 length equals 15 residues. Germline lookup yields CDR1 SNHLY and CDR2 FYNNEI. The CDR3 is CASSEGGTEGKPQHF. In DNA form, the CDR3 reads TGTGCCAGCAGTGAAGGGGGGACGGAGGGAAAGCCCCAGCATTTT.

The chain carries TRBV19 and TRBJ1-6, with no clear D. V was trimmed by 7 bases and J by 1 base, leaving 26 bases between them. Germline V gene lookup returns CDR1 LNHDA and CDR2 SQIVND (reference sequence). There are 20 residues in the CDR3. The CDR3 DNA reads TGTGCCAGTACCCATTCCTCAGGCACCCATATCAAGTCCTATAATTCACCCCTCCACTTT. Its protein is CASTHSSGTHIKSYNSPLHF. Complete variable domain (other parts from reference TRBV19 and TRBJ1-6): DGGITQSPKYLFRKEGQNVTLSCEQNLNHDAMYWYRQDPGQGLRLIYYSQIVNDFQKGDIAEGYSVSREKKESFPLTVTSAQKNPTAFYLCASTHSSGTHIKSYNSPLHFGNGTRLTVT.

This sequence joins TRBV28 and TRBJ2-2; D gene ambiguous. CDR1 is MDHEN, CDR2 SYDVKM, per germline. The CDR3 is 13 amino acids. Trimming removed 2 bases at V and 4 bases at J, with 5 bases between. As DNA, the CDR3 is TGTGCCAGCAGTTTAGGAGCCACCGGGGAGCTGTTTTTT. It encodes CASSLGATGELFF.

The chain has TRBV27 and TRBJ2-3, with D maybe TRBD2 (5 bases). The ends were cut back, 5 bases at V and 0 bases at J, with 15 bases in the middle. This CDR3 is 16 amino acids long. Germline values: CDR1 MNHEY, CDR2 SMNVEV (reference sequence). Here the CDR3 DNA reads TGTGCCAGCAGTCCATCATTAGCGATGAGCACAGATACGCAGTATTTT. Protein sequence: CASSPSLAMSTDTQYF.

This chain links TRBV5-5 with TRBJ1-6; no firm D call. Germline loops: CDR1 SGHKS, CDR2 YYEKEE (reference sequence). V was clipped by 1 base and J by 2 bases, with 13 bases between them. CDR3 size: 17 residues. CDR3: CASSLNGRHPYNSPLHF. The CDR3 DNA is TGTGCCAGCAGCTTGAATGGGCGCCATCCCTATAATTCACCCCTCCACTTT.

This sequence joins TRBV9 and TRBJ2-1, with 11 nucleotides matching TRBD2. This CDR3 is 15 amino acids long. Germline V gene sequence: CDR1 SGDLS, CDR2 YYNGEE. V dropped 3 bases and J dropped 9; count of bases not matched to a gene: 8. The CDR3 spells CASSALAGVSGEQFF. The CDR3 bases are TGTGCCAGCAGCGCACTAGCGGGAGTTAGCGGTGAGCAGTTCTTC.